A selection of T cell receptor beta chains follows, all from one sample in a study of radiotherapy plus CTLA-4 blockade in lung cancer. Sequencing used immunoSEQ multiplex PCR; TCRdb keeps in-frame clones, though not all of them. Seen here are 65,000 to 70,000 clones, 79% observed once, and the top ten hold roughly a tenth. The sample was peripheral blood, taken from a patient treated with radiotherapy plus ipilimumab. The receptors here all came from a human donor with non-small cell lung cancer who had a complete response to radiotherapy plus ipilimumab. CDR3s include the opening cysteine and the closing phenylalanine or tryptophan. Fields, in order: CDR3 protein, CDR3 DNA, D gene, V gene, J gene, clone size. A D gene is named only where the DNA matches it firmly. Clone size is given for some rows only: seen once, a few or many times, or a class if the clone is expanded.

CSVEDLKDEQFF,TGCAGCGTTGAAGATCTTAAGGATGAGCAGTTCTTC,NA,TRBV29-1,TRBJ2-1,NA
CASRRGGVRRDTQYF,TGTGCCAGCAGGAGGGGAGGGGTGCGGCGGGATACGCAGTATTTT,TRBD2,TRBV6-5,TRBJ2-3,NA
CASSAGTGGVGSNQPQHF,TGTGCCAGCTCAGCCGGGACAGGGGGCGTTGGAAGCAATCAGCCCCAGCATTTT,TRBD1,TRBV18,TRBJ1-5,once
CASKASGREADTQYF,TGTGCCAGCAAAGCAAGCGGGAGAGAGGCAGATACGCAGTATTTT,TRBD2,TRBV28,TRBJ2-3,NA
CASSWRQGADNEKLFF,TGCGCCAGCAGCTGGAGACAGGGGGCTGATAATGAAAAACTGTTTTTT,TRBD1,TRBV5-1,TRBJ1-4,NA
CASSLRGTEAFF,TGTGCCAGCAGCTTACGAGGCACTGAAGCTTTCTTT,NA,TRBV7-2,TRBJ1-1,once
CAWSSTGRQEKLFF,TGTGCCTGGAGTTCGACAGGGAGACAAGAAAAACTGTTTTTT,TRBD1,TRBV30,TRBJ1-4,few
CAWSPLGTFGGDTQYF,TGTGCCTGGAGTCCCCTTGGTACTTTCGGGGGAGATACGCAGTATTTT,NA,TRBV30,TRBJ2-3,few
CASMLGTGYQPQHF,TGTGCTAGTATGTTAGGGACAGGGTATCAGCCCCAGCATTTT,TRBD1,TRBV12-5,TRBJ1-5,NA
CASSLSAASDTQYF,TGTGCCAGCAGCTTATCGGCAGCCTCAGATACGCAGTATTTT,NA,TRBV7-2,TRBJ2-3,NA
CASSLARGYGYTF,TGTGCCAGCAGCTTAGCCAGGGGGTACGGCTACACCTTC,TRBD1,TRBV7-6,TRBJ1-2,NA
CASGAQTGTGNTEAFF,TGTGCCAGTGGAGCCCAGACCGGGACAGGGAACACTGAAGCTTTCTTT,TRBD1,TRBV19,TRBJ1-1,NA
CASTQGIRGRYNSPLHF,TGTGCCAGCACCCAAGGGATACGGGGCAGGTATAATTCACCCCTCCACTTT,NA,TRBV28,TRBJ1-6,NA
CAWTPGNTDTQYF,TGTGCCTGGACCCCCGGTAACACAGATACGCAGTATTTT,NA,TRBV30,TRBJ2-3,NA
CASSPYRADRSYGYTF,TGTGCCAGCAGTCCGTACAGGGCCGACAGATCCTATGGCTACACCTTC,NA,TRBV27,TRBJ1-2,NA
CASSDSTGAGNTIYF,TGTGCCAGCAGTGATTCCACGGGAGCGGGAAACACCATATATTTT,NA,TRBV2,TRBJ1-3,NA
CASSQVYLGLAGPETQYF,TGCGCCAGCAGCCAAGTTTATTTGGGACTAGCGGGTCCCGAGACCCAGTACTTC,TRBD2,TRBV4-3,TRBJ2-5,NA
CASSLGIQGIETQYF,TGTGCCAGCAGCCTGGGGATACAGGGGATTGAGACCCAGTACTTC,TRBD1,TRBV5-5,TRBJ2-5,NA
CASSLKRELGTQYF,TGTGCCAGCAGCTTAAAACGGGAGCTTGGGACCCAGTACTTC,NA,TRBV7-2,TRBJ2-5,NA
CASSSPLAGPYNEQFF,TGTGCCAGCAGCTCCCCCCTAGCGGGCCCTTACAATGAGCAGTTCTTC,TRBD2,TRBV5-4,TRBJ2-1,NA
CASSPMKGRGEQPQHF,TGTGCCAGCTCACCCATGAAGGGCAGGGGGGAACAGCCCCAGCATTTT,TRBD1,TRBV18,TRBJ1-5,NA
CASSQDREGEQFF,TGCGCCAGCAGCCAAGATCGGGAGGGTGAGCAGTTCTTC,TRBD2,TRBV4-3,TRBJ2-1,NA
CAWSLPGVSEQFF,TGTGCCTGGAGTCTCCCGGGGGTAAGTGAGCAGTTCTTC,NA,TRBV30,TRBJ2-1,NA
CASSLWGTDANYGYTF,TGCGCCAGCAGTCTTTGGGGGACGGACGCTAACTATGGCTACACCTTC,NA,TRBV23-1,TRBJ1-2,few
CASSHPLGDEQFF,TGCGCCAGCAGCCACCCTCTAGGCGATGAGCAGTTCTTC,NA,TRBV4-1,TRBJ2-1,once
CAWSAQGVGYGYTF,TGTGCCTGGAGCGCCCAAGGGGTTGGCTATGGCTACACCTTC,NA,TRBV30,TRBJ1-2,NA
CASKADLGEKLFF,TGTGCCAGTAAGGCAGACTTGGGTGAAAAACTGTTTTTT,NA,TRBV19,TRBJ1-4,NA
CATSRDRQTYNEQFF,TGTGCCACCAGCAGAGATAGACAGACCTACAATGAGCAGTTCTTC,NA,TRBV15,TRBJ2-1,NA
CAISKTELSSYEQYF,TGTGCCATCAGTAAGACAGAATTAAGCTCCTACGAGCAGTACTTC,NA,TRBV10-3,TRBJ2-7,NA
CAWAQGWQGNTEAFF,TGTGCCTGGGCTCAGGGATGGCAGGGAAACACTGAAGCTTTCTTT,NA,TRBV30,TRBJ1-1,NA
CASSLAGGSKYEQYF,TGCGCCAGCAGCTTGGCCGGGGGGTCTAAGTACGAGCAGTACTTC,TRBD2,TRBV5-1,TRBJ2-7,NA
CASSISGLLSGNTIYF,TGTGCCAGTAGTATTTCGGGCCTTCTCTCTGGAAACACCATATATTTT,NA,TRBV19,TRBJ1-3,NA
CASSQEWQFSGNTIYF,TGCGCCAGCAGCCAAGAGTGGCAGTTCTCTGGAAACACCATATATTTT,NA,TRBV4-3,TRBJ1-3,NA
CSVGEQSNQPQHF,TGCAGCGTTGGGGAACAGAGCAATCAGCCCCAGCATTTT,NA,TRBV29-1,TRBJ1-5,NA
CASSLMALGNQPQHF,TGTGCCAGTAGTTTGATGGCCCTGGGCAATCAGCCCCAGCATTTT,NA,TRBV19,TRBJ1-5,NA
CASSQRFSGTGHTEAFF,TGTGCCAGCAGCCAACGCTTCTCCGGGACAGGGCACACTGAAGCTTTCTTT,TRBD1,TRBV4-2,TRBJ1-1,NA